The T cell receptor beta chain under discussion was sequenced for a study of blood T cells in healthy people across ages. Study-level information: In model experiments, template switching was able to capture about one barcoded beta molecule for every two T cells that were present.

A word on this clonotype: Its antigen is undetermined.

Each donor had 8.5 to 10 milliliters of peripheral blood drawn. Extraction of total RNA produced a minimum of 5.5 micrograms from each sample. Study-level results: Diversity was estimated from one million T cells, and these estimates were considered underestimates.

PCR was performed a second time for roughly 7 to 11 cycles using a sample-barcoded 5' primer and a J-beta primer mix. TCRdb re-called the 5' RACE reads through MiXCR, storing one row per CDR3 protein. The sample consists of around 900,000 distinct CDR3 sequences, roughly 50% of them appearing once. Germline V gives CDR1 SQVTM, CDR2 ANQGSEA. CDR3 size: 14 residues. V was trimmed by 6 bases and J by 0 bases, leaving 14 bases between them. The clonotype comes from a woman aged 60-70 years in good health. The chain combines TRBV29-1 with TRBJ1-2; the D gene is possibly TRBD1 (5 bases). Material: blood. The CDR3 loop is CSVAGHQTNYGYTF. CDR3 bases: TGCAGCGTGGCCGGACACCAAACTAACTATGGCTACACCTTC.